This TCR beta chain is from a study of early T cells in non-severe SARS-CoV-2 infection. On the study more broadly: Unsorted whole-blood RNA was sequenced in bulk, leaving chains unpaired.

The germline V gene encodes CDR1 KGHDR and CDR2 SFDVKD. The CDR3 extends over 13 amino acids. Trimming left V 9 bases short and J 2 bases short, with 7 bases between. The sample holds many counts of this clonotype. The antigen is undetermined. Overall study findings and caveats: VDJdb-based matching was biased toward anti-spike CD8 responses and missed private and CD4 specificities.

Individual cDNA molecules were tagged with unique molecular identifiers. A single record per CDR3 protein comes from TCRdb applying MiXCR to the 5' RACE reads. The sample lists about 35,000 distinct CDR3 sequences, roughly 5.7% occurring once. V is TRBV24-1 and J is TRBJ2-6; D unresolved. The sequence was collected from an adult who was a healthcare worker with PCR-confirmed SARS-CoV-2 infection or an uninfected control (not recorded which). The material sequenced was whole blood. In nucleotides, the CDR3 is TGTGCCACCTCGAACCCTGGGGCCAACGTCCTGACTTTC. Translating it yields CATSNPGANVLTF.